The rows below give T cell receptor beta chains drawn from one sample of a study of blood T cell repertoires in COVID-19. Assay: immunoSEQ multiplex PCR; the TCRdb copy retains only in-frame clones and omits some. In the table there are about 480,000 clones, about 87% of which are singletons. Specimen: peripheral blood. Receptors originate from a woman aged 45-65 years with COVID-19, enrolled during active disease. Each CDR3 is given with its conserved first and last residue. Fields, in order: clone size, D gene, CDR3 length, J gene, V gene, CDR3 DNA, CDR3 protein. D genes are given only for firm matches. Expanded clones get a size class; other rows say once, few or many, or leave the size out.

once . 13 TRBJ2-1 TRBV6-5 TGTGCCAGCAGTTACCCTGGGGACTCCCTGCAGTTCTTC CASSYPGDSLQFF
few . 16 TRBJ1-2 TRBV20-1 TGCAGTGCTAGTTTTTCGGAGGGTCCGCGAACCTATGGCTACACCTTC CSASFSEGPRTYGYTF
many TRBD1 21 TRBJ1-5 TRBV28 TGTGCCAGCAGTTTATCCCTCAGGACAGGGTATGGCGGACCTCTCAATCAGCCCCAGCATTTT CASSLSLRTGYGGPLNQPQHF
once TRBD1 16 TRBJ2-5 TRBV29-1 TGCAGCGTGCAGATCACAGGGGCGACCCGCAAAGAGACCCAGTACTTC CSVQITGATRKETQYF
. . 16 TRBJ1-2 TRBV6-5 TGTGCCAGCAGTTACTCGATTGTACACACCGTCTATGGCTACACCTTC CASSYSIVHTVYGYTF
. TRBD1 15 TRBJ2-7 TRBV11-3 TGTGCCAGCAGCCAAGGGGGGACAGGGGACTACGAGCAGTACTTC CASSQGGTGDYEQYF
once . 15 TRBJ2-5 TRBV3-1/TRBV3-2 TGTGCCAGCAGCCAACAAGCTTTGGCCGGGAAGACCCAGTACTTC CASSQQALAGKTQYF
. TRBD1 12 TRBJ1-2 TRBV24-1 TGTGCCACCTGGACAGGGAGTGGAGGCTACACCTTC CATWTGSGGYTF
. . 14 TRBJ1-2 TRBV10-3 TGTGCCATCTTTAACAGGGAAGGAAACTATGGCTACACCTTC CAIFNREGNYGYTF
. . 13 TRBJ2-7 TRBV19 TGTGCCAGCTTCCGTTGGGGGGCCTACGAGCAGTACTTC CASFRWGAYEQYF
. TRBD2 18 TRBJ2-5 TRBV9 TGTGCCAGCAGCGACCCCTATAGCGGGGGGGCGGGACAAGAGACCCAGTACTTC CASSDPYSGGAGQETQYF
. TRBD1 18 TRBJ1-5 TRBV4-1 TGCGCCAGCAGCCAAGTTCCTGGCGGGACAGGCGGTTGGCAGCCCCAGCATTTT CASSQVPGGTGGWQPQHF
. . 15 TRBJ1-3 TRBV10-2 TGCGCCAGCAGTGAGCAGGGGAGCTCTGGAAACACCATATATTTT CASSEQGSSGNTIYF
. . 16 TRBJ1-5 TRBV6-5 TGTGCCAGCAGTTCCTACCCGCTGACAGGCATGCAGCCCCAGCATTTT CASSSYPLTGMQPQHF
. . 17 TRBJ1-5 TRBV4-2 TGTGCCAGCAGCCCCCTCAGGGCAGGGAATAGCAATCAGCCCCAGCATTTT CASSPLRAGNSNQPQHF
. TRBD2 13 TRBJ2-5 TRBV5-4 TGTGCCAGCAGCTTCGGGGGGGTGGAGACCCAGTACTTC CASSFGGVETQYF
. . 13 TRBJ2-7 TRBV10-3 TGTGCCATCAGTGGTGGGGGCGGGTACGAGCAGTACTTC CAISGGGGYEQYF
. . 13 TRBJ1-1 TRBV4-1 TGCGCCAGCAGCCGTCGAGACTCGACTGAAGCTTTCTTT CASSRRDSTEAFF
. TRBD2 15 TRBJ2-5 TRBV7-7 TGTGCCAGCAGCCAACTAGCGGGGGCCCAAGAGACCCAGTACTTC CASSQLAGAQETQYF
. . 13 TRBJ2-7 TRBV18 TGTGCCAGCTCACCGCCTGGGGAGGTCGAGCAGTACTTC CASSPPGEVEQYF
. . 14 TRBJ2-3 TRBV3-1/TRBV3-2 TGTGCCAGCAGCCAAAATGAGGGCCCTGATACGCAGTATTTT CASSQNEGPDTQYF
. TRBD1 15 TRBJ2-1 TRBV15 TGTGCCACCAGGGCACAGGGGGCATGGGACAATGAGCAGTTCTTC CATRAQGAWDNEQFF
. TRBD2 17 TRBJ2-1 TRBV20-1 TGCAGTGCTAGTCGGCTAGCGGGGGGGCACTTCTACAATGAGCAGTTCTTC CSASRLAGGHFYNEQFF
. . 14 TRBJ2-2 TRBV4-1 TGCGCCAGCAGGCAGCAGGGGGGCACCGGGGAGCTGTTTTTT CASRQQGGTGELFF
. . 14 TRBJ1-5 TRBV5-6 TGTGCCAGCAGCTTGGGGGGGCTTAATCAGCCCCAGCATTTT CASSLGGLNQPQHF
once . 14 TRBJ1-1 TRBV5-1 TGCGCCAGCAGCCCCGTCCAGGCAAACACTGAAGCTTTCTTT CASSPVQANTEAFF
. TRBD2 16 TRBJ2-1 TRBV5-1 TGCGCCAGCAGCTTGCTCCCTAGCGGGGGGGGGAATGAGCAGTTCTTC CASSLLPSGGGNEQFF
. TRBD1 13 TRBJ1-3 TRBV6-5 TGTGCCAGCGAGACAGGGTCTGGAAACACCATATATTTT CASETGSGNTIYF
. TRBD1 14 TRBJ1-1 TRBV7-9 TGTGCCAGCAGCTTAGACGGACAGGACACTGAAGCTTTCTTT CASSLDGQDTEAFF
few . 13 TRBJ1-1 TRBV27 TGTGCCAGCAGTTTATGGCAGAACACTGAAGCTTTCTTT CASSLWQNTEAFF
. . 14 TRBJ1-4 TRBV30 TGTGCCTGGTCGAGGGGGGGAGTCGATGAAAAACTGTTTTTT CAWSRGGVDEKLFF
. TRBD1 14 TRBJ1-2 TRBV30 TGTGCCTGGACCACAACAGGGGGCGGCTATGGCTACACCTTC CAWTTTGGGYGYTF
. . 12 TRBJ2-5 TRBV12-5 TGTGCTAGTGGTTCGGACTGGGAACCCCAGTACTTC CASGSDWEPQYF
. TRBD2 18 TRBJ2-1 TRBV7-2 TGTGCCAGCAGCCTGCTAATGGCGGGGGGGCGCTCCTACAATGAGCAGTTCTTC CASSLLMAGGRSYNEQFF
. . 17 TRBJ2-1 TRBV7-7 TGTGCCAGCAGCTTAGAATTCTCTCTGAGCTCCTACAATGAGCAGTTCTTC CASSLEFSLSSYNEQFF
. . 13 TRBJ2-7 TRBV3-1/TRBV3-2 TGTGCCAGCAAGGTCAAGGGGGCCTACGAGCAGTACTTC CASKVKGAYEQYF
. . 16 TRBJ2-1 TRBV5-1 TGCGCCAGCAGCTTGGCGGGGGATTCCTCCTACAATGAGCAGTTCTTC CASSLAGDSSYNEQFF
. TRBD1 14 TRBJ1-1 TRBV24-1 TGTGCCACCACCTCGACAGGGGGGGGGACTGAAGCTTTCTTT CATTSTGGGTEAFF
. . 13 TRBJ1-1 TRBV30 TGTGCCTGGAGGGGGGGGCTGAACACTGAAGCTTTCTTT CAWRGGLNTEAFF
. . 15 TRBJ2-3 TRBV5-1 TGCGCCAGCAGCTCCAGGGCGGCTAGCACAGATACGCAGTATTTT CASSSRAASTDTQYF
once . 13 TRBJ1-5 TRBV9 TGTGCCAGCAGCGACGGGGGAAGTCAGCCCCAGCATTTT CASSDGGSQPQHF
. . 13 TRBJ2-7 TRBV6-6 TGTGCCAGCAGTTACTTGACAGCGGGCGAGCAGTACTTC CASSYLTAGEQYF
. . 14 TRBJ1-2 TRBV4-1 TGCGCCAGCAGCCCCCGACAGGCAAACTATGGCTACACCTTC CASSPRQANYGYTF
. TRBD1 16 TRBJ1-2 TRBV6-1 TGTGCCAGCAGTGATCCTCGGACAGGAGCTAACTATGGCTACACCTTC CASSDPRTGANYGYTF
. . 16 TRBJ2-3 TRBV4-1 TGCGCCAGCAGCCAAGAGTCGGCAGGGGGCACAGATACGCAGTATTTT CASSQESAGGTDTQYF
. . 12 TRBJ1-4 TRBV19 TGTGCCAGTAGCTCTACGGCGGGGAGACTGTTTTTT CASSSTAGRLFF
. . 15 TRBJ2-3 TRBV3-1/TRBV3-2 TGTGCCAGCAGCCAAGCGGCCCCGAGGACAGATACGCAGTATTTT CASSQAAPRTDTQYF
once . 14 TRBJ1-4 TRBV5-4 TGTGCCAGCAGCTTGGCGGCAGGGGACGAAAAACTGTTTTTT CASSLAAGDEKLFF
. . 16 TRBJ2-3 TRBV5-1 TGCGCCAGCAGCTTGGATCCGTTGGGCCGCACAGATACGCAGTATTTT CASSLDPLGRTDTQYF
. . 14 TRBJ1-2 TRBV29-1 TGCAGCGTTGGGTGGAGCCCTTCAAGATATGGCTACACCTTC CSVGWSPSRYGYTF
. TRBD1 16 TRBJ1-6 TRBV3-1/TRBV3-2 TGTGCCAGCATCCAACGTAGGGACAGGGATAATTCACCCCTCCACTTT CASIQRRDRDNSPLHF
. TRBD2 14 TRBJ2-3 TRBV11-2 TGTGCCAGCAGCCAGGGACTAGCGGATTATACGCAGTATTTT CASSQGLADYTQYF
once . 15 TRBJ1-5 TRBV28 TGTGCCAGCAGTTTACCACAGGGAAGGGATCAGCCCCAGCATTTT CASSLPQGRDQPQHF
. . 14 TRBJ1-6 TRBV27 TGTGCCAGCAGTTTCCCCGGGGGGAATTCACCCCTCCACTTT CASSFPGGNSPLHF
. TRBD1 13 TRBJ1-5 TRBV18 TGTGCCAGCTCGACAGGGGGCAGTCAGCCCCAGCATTTT CASSTGGSQPQHF
. TRBD2 12 TRBJ2-2 TRBV24-1 TGTGCCACGGGACTAGCTGGCGGGGAGCTGTTTTTT CATGLAGGELFF
. . 15 TRBJ1-5 TRBV19 TGTGCCAGTGAACCAACGGGACTGCTCAATCAGCCCCAGCATTTT CASEPTGLLNQPQHF
few . 15 TRBJ1-6 TRBV6-5 TGTGCCAGCAGTTACGACACCAGAGTTAATTCACCCCTCCACTTT CASSYDTRVNSPLHF